This T cell receptor (beta chain) originates from a study of identical twins. Study-wide results and caveats: Not following the same donors, the study drew its conclusions from cross-sectional statistical analysis. There was more out-of-frame TCR alpha sharing in monozygotic twins than models estimated. For zero-insertion analyses, partial confounding could come from invariant MAIT and iNKT cells.

Only healthy Caucasians were enrolled as donors. Comments on this clonotype: The antigen is unknown.

Germline values: CDR1 LNHDA, CDR2 SQIVND (reference sequence). This CDR3 is 18 amino acids long. V was pared by 7 bases and J by 5 bases, with 27 bases between. TCRdb called the 5' RACE reads again in MiXCR, with one record for every CDR3 protein. The sample includes 1.5 million to 2 million distinct CDR3 sequences, around 29% of them seen just once. The sequencing sample was made of cord blood. This sequence was found in a newborn girl in good health. The V and J genes are TRBV19 and TRBJ1-5, with D perhaps matching TRBD1 (5 bases). CDR3 protein: CASTQRRGLSAWDQPQHF. The CDR3 DNA follows: TGTGCCAGTACCCAGCGAAGGGGTTTATCAGCATGGGATCAGCCCCAGCATTTT.